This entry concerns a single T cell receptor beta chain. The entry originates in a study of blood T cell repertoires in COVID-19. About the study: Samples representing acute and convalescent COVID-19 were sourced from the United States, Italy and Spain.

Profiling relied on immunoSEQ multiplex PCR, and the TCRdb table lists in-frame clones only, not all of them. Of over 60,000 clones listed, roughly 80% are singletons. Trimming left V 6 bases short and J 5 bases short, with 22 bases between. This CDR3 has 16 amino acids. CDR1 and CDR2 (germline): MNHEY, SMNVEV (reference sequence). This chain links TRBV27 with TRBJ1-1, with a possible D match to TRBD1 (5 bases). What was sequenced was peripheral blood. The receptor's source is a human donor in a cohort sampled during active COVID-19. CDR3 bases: TGTGCCAGCAGCCCTGGGCAGGGAATCGGGTATACTGAAGCTTTCTTT. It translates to CASSPGQGIGYTEAFF.